A single sample is the source of the 20 T cell receptor beta chains below, sequenced in a study of T cell changes during pregnancy in multiple sclerosis. Profiling relied on immunoSEQ multiplex PCR, and the TCRdb table lists in-frame clones only, not all of them. This sample has 20,000 to 25,000 clones; more than 75% occur once, and the top ten carry about 7.4%. Sequences were derived from CD8+ T cells from peripheral blood mononuclear cells, sampled before pregnancy. Receptor source: a female donor with multiple sclerosis, enrolled in a pregnancy study.

V gene TRBV5-1 combines with J gene TRBJ2-1; TRBD1 matches 9 bases. The germline gives CDR1 SGHRS, CDR2 YFSETQ. Trimming took 0 bases from V and 2 from J; bases not matched to a gene: 3. The CDR3 sequence is 16 residues long. This chain's CDR3 is CASSLEGTGTYNEQFF. CDR3 DNA sequence: TGCGCCAGCAGCTTGGAGGGGACAGGGACCTACAATGAGCAGTTCTTC.

The chain is built from TRBV28 and TRBJ2-6; tentative D call: TRBD2 (5 bases). V lost 3 bases to trimming and J lost 4 bases, with 16 bases between them. The germline gives CDR1 MDHEN, CDR2 SYDVKM. The CDR3 has 17 amino acids. CDR3 bases: TGTGCCAGCAGTTTCGTCCCACCATGGAGGGGGGCCAACGTCCTGACTTTC. Amino acids: CASSFVPPWRGANVLTF.

This clone showed up just once. The chain joins TRBV6-5 to TRBJ2-7, with TRBD1 identical over 11 bases. With 4 bases clipped from V and 0 bases from J, the junction kept 2 bases outside the gene matches. CDR3 length: 15 amino acids. Germline CDR1 and CDR2: MNHEY and SVGAGI. CDR3 sequence: CASSFGTGGSYEQYF. The DNA for the CDR3 is TGTGCCAGCAGTTTCGGGACAGGGGGCTCCTACGAGCAGTACTTC.

This chain links TRBV4-1 with TRBJ2-4; 7 bases match TRBD1. Trimming removed 0 bases from V and 5 bases from J; junction bases left unmatched: 10. CDR1 and CDR2 (germline): MGHRA, YSYEKL. The CDR3 extends over 17 amino acids. The chain's CDR3 is CASSQDQAGGFENIQYF. The CDR3 DNA reads as TGCGCCAGCAGCCAAGATCAGGCAGGGGGATTCGAAAACATTCAGTACTTC.

The V gene is TRBV5-1, the J gene TRBJ2-1; TRBD2 agrees at 7 bases. The CDR3 sequence is 14 residues long. The trim removed 1 base at V and 7 bases at J, leaving 5 bases unmatched. Germline V gene data show CDR1 as SGHRS and CDR2 as YFSETQ. The chain's CDR3 is CASSLKWRENEQFF. CDR3 coding DNA: TGCGCCAGCAGCTTGAAATGGCGGGAGAATGAGCAGTTCTTC.

The rearrangement joins TRBV27 to TRBJ1-5; unclear D gene. The CDR3 contains 13 residues. CDR1 MNHEY and CDR2 SMNVEV come from the germline V gene (reference sequence). V lost 8 bases and J lost 7, with 15 bases in between. CDR3 region: CASGGPRYQPQHF. CDR3 DNA sequence: TGTGCCAGCGGCGGGCCCCGCTACCAGCCCCAGCATTTT.

This rearrangement joins TRBV27 to TRBJ2-5, with TRBD2 matching 8 bases. Per germline, CDR1 MNHEY and CDR2 SMNVEV (reference sequence). The V gene end was trimmed by 0 bases and the J gene end by 5 bases; junction bases not matched to a gene: 8. CDR3 length equals 16 residues. CDR3 nucleotide sequence: TGTGCCAGCAGTTTATCCCCCGGGGGGGTATCGGAGACCCAGTACTTC. Its protein is CASSLSPGGVSETQYF.

The sample holds many counts of this clone. The rearrangement uses TRBV2 and TRBJ2-1; 9 positions agree with TRBD2. Per the germline V gene, CDR1 is SNHLY and CDR2 is FYNNEI. V was pared by 0 bases and J by 5 bases, with 5 bases of the junction left unmatched. CDR3 size: 16 residues. This chain's CDR3 is CASSEARGGLNNEQFF. CDR3 nucleotide sequence: TGTGCCAGCAGTGAAGCGCGGGGGGGTTTAAACAATGAGCAGTTCTTC.

This rearrangement joins TRBV4-1 to TRBJ2-7, with TRBD2 matching 8 bases. CDR1 MGHRA and CDR2 YSYEKL come from the germline V gene. The CDR3 consists of 15 residues. V lost 4 bases to trimming and J lost 3 bases; unmatched junction nucleotides: 8. The CDR3 nucleotides are TGCGCCAGCAGCCTAACGGCGGGAGGTATCTACGAGCAGTACTTC. Its protein is CASSLTAGGIYEQYF.

A single count supports this clone. This rearrangement joins TRBV6-5 to TRBJ1-2; TRBD1 aligns across 9 bases. In germline, CDR1 is MNHEY, CDR2 SVGAGI. The CDR3 contains 15 residues. J was trimmed by 5 bases and V by 6 bases; bases with no gene match: 10. The chain's CDR3 is CASSRRGGQGYGYTF. The DNA of the CDR3 is TGTGCCAGCAGCCGACGGGGCGGACAGGGGTATGGCTACACCTTC.

This clone is medium-sized. V and J are TRBV4-1 and TRBJ1-5; D is ambiguous. The CDR3 length is 14 residues. In germline, CDR1 is MGHRA, CDR2 YSYEKL. V shed 4 bases and J shed 6 bases, with 13 bases lying between them. The CDR3 here is CASSPHIRSQPQHF. In DNA, the CDR3 is TGCGCCAGCAGCCCTCACATAAGGAGTCAGCCCCAGCATTTT.

The chain links TRBV4-1 to TRBJ1-4; D possibly corresponds to TRBD1 (6 bases). V lost 5 bases, J lost 9 bases, and 22 bases lay in between. CDR1 is MGHRA, CDR2 YSYEKL, per germline. This CDR3 is 16 amino acids long. The CDR3 here is CASSAETGIGLKKLFF. In nucleotides, the CDR3 is TGCGCCAGCAGCGCGGAGACAGGTATTGGACTGAAAAAACTGTTTTTT.

The genes are TRBV7-9 and TRBJ2-5, with a tentative D call TRBD2 (7 bases). CDR3 length: 16 amino acids. Trimming left V 4 bases short and J 5 bases short, with 20 bases between. CDR1 and CDR2 from the germline V gene are SEHNR and FQNEAQ (reference sequence). CDR3 in DNA: TGTGCCAGCAGCTGGGGGGGCGGGATCGTAGGGGAGACCCAGTACTTC. Protein: CASSWGGGIVGETQYF. The full variable domain, its missing parts supplied by reference TRBV7-9 and TRBJ2-5, is DTGVSQNPRHKITKRGQNVTFRCDPISEHNRLYWYRQTLGQGPEFLTYFQNEAQLEKSRLLSDRFSAERPKGSFSTLEIQRTEQGDSAMYLCASSWGGGIVGETQYFGPGTRLLVL.

The rearrangement joins TRBV9 to TRBJ1-1; no clear D gene. The CDR3 is 14 residues long. Trimming left V 0 bases short and J 3 bases short, with 9 bases between. The germline CDR1 and CDR2 sequences are SGDLS and YYNGEE. CDR3: CASSVGGGDTEAFF. The CDR3 nucleotides are TGTGCCAGCAGCGTAGGTGGTGGAGACACTGAAGCTTTCTTT.

A single count supports this clone. CDR3 protein: CASSLEGQAVAYSGNTIYF. The CDR3 DNA sequence: TGTGCCAGCAGCTTAGAAGGTCAGGCAGTTGCGTACTCTGGAAACACCATATATTTT. The chain uses TRBV7-9 and TRBJ1-3; no firm D call. With 1 base removed from V and 0 bases from J, the gap between germline ends came to 19 bases. The CDR3 runs to 19 residues. Germline V gene data show CDR1 as SEHNR and CDR2 as FQNEAQ (reference sequence).

V gene TRBV6-4 combines with J gene TRBJ2-1; TRBD2 agrees at 8 bases. V lost 0 bases and J lost 8; bases outside the gene matches: 3. The CDR3 is 14 residues long. Germline V gene data show CDR1 as MRHNA and CDR2 as SNTAGT. The CDR3 DNA reads as TGTGCCAGCAGTGACTCGACTAGCGCTGATGAGCAGTTCTTC. Amino acid sequence: CASSDSTSADEQFF.

The chain is built from TRBV10-3 and TRBJ2-7, with D unresolved. The CDR3 consists of 16 residues. Germline CDR1 reads ENHRY; CDR2 reads SYGVKD. The germline V and J ends were trimmed by 0 bases and 0 bases, with 12 bases remaining between them. The CDR3 here is CAISESMPPSSYEQYF. CDR3 in DNA: TGTGCCATCAGTGAGTCTATGCCCCCGAGCTCCTACGAGCAGTACTTC.

J is TRBJ2-2 and V is TRBV6-5, with D tentatively TRBD2 (5 bases). This CDR3 comprises 14 residues. Trimming took 6 bases from V and 7 from J, leaving 15 bases between them. From germline, CDR1 is MNHEY and CDR2 SVGAGI. The CDR3 reads CASSPGSWGGELFF. In DNA, the CDR3 is TGTGCCAGCAGCCCGGGAAGCTGGGGCGGGGAGCTGTTTTTT.

The chain recombines TRBV6-1 with TRBJ2-7, with D maybe TRBD2 (6 bases). The CDR3 is 13 amino acids. Trimming removed 0 bases at V and 7 bases at J, with 10 bases between. Germline assignment: CDR1 MNHNS and CDR2 SASEGT. This chain's CDR3 is CASSEAGGWEQYF. CDR3 DNA: TGTGCCAGCAGTGAAGCGGGGGGATGGGAGCAGTACTTC.

V is TRBV29-1 and J is TRBJ1-2, with D perhaps TRBD1 (6 bases). This CDR3 region has 15 residues. V was cut by 4 bases and J by 4 bases, with 19 bases left in between. The germline V gene has CDR1 SQVTM and CDR2 ANQGSEA. The CDR3 DNA is TGCAGCGTTGTATCCCACAGGGAGCCCCTCTATGGCTACACCTTC. Its protein is CSVVSHREPLYGYTF.